The clone carrying this T cell receptor beta chain was seen only once. These data come from a study of control samples from healthy donors and cancer patients. Trimming removed 3 bases from V and 4 bases from J; junction bases left unmatched: 12. The CDR3 is 17 amino acids. Germline-derived CDR1 and CDR2 are MNHEY and SMNVEV (reference sequence). Using immunoSEQ multiplex PCR, the repertoire was profiled, and TCRdb retains in-frame clones only, with some absent. The sample lists about 140,000 clones; 85% to 95% were seen once. The TCR sequence derives from a man aged 35 to 55 in good health. This rearrangement joins TRBV27 to TRBJ2-1; TRBD2 matches 7 bases. Sequenced material: blood. As DNA, the CDR3 is TGTGCCAGCAGTTTCACCACTAGCGCTGGTTTTTACAATGAGCAGTTCTTC. This translates into CASSFTTSAGFYNEQFF.